The 17 T cell receptor beta chains below were found in one sample sequenced in a study of blood T cell repertoires in COVID-19. Clones were read by immunoSEQ multiplex PCR, and TCRdb kept only the in-frame ones, dropping some. Here the sample spans roughly 150,000 clones, roughly 90% being singletons. The sample comprised peripheral blood. These receptors were obtained from a man aged 18 to 29 with acute or convalescent COVID-19.

The chain recombines TRBV5-1 with TRBJ1-1, with D unclear. This CDR3 contains 15 residues. The V end lost 6 bases, the J end lost 3 bases, and 18 bases lay between the germline ends. Germline CDR1 and CDR2: SGHRS and YFSETQ. Written as DNA, the CDR3 is TGCGCCAGCAAAGGCCCGCAGGCGTATTACACTGAAGCTTTCTTT. Protein sequence: CASKGPQAYYTEAFF.

The rearrangement links TRBV18 to TRBJ1-2, with D perhaps TRBD1 (6 bases). Germline loops: CDR1 KGHSH, CDR2 LQKENI. V lost 3 bases to trimming and J lost 8 bases, with 13 bases between them. The CDR3 has 13 amino acids. The CDR3: CASSPGQNRGYTF. DNA for the CDR3: TGTGCCAGCTCACCCGGACAGAATCGGGGCTACACCTTC.

This chain connects TRBV15 to TRBJ1-5; D remains ambiguous. Germline values: CDR1 LNHNV, CDR2 YYDKDF (reference sequence). V dropped 3 bases and J dropped 1 base, with 10 bases sitting between them. The CDR3 runs 15 residues. CDR3 bases: TGTGCCACCAGCAGTCCCGGAGGGAGCAATCAGCCCCAGCATTTT. This codes for CATSSPGGSNQPQHF. Drawing the rest from reference TRBV15 and TRBJ1-5, the complete variable domain is DAMVIQNPRYQVTQFGKPVTLSCSQTLNHNVMYWYQQKSSQAPKLLFHYYDKDFNNEADTPDNFQSRRPNTSFCFLDIRSPGLGDTAMYLCATSSPGGSNQPQHFGDGTRLSIL.

V gene TRBV11-2 combines with J gene TRBJ1-2, with D tentatively TRBD1 (5 bases). The CDR3 has 15 residues. V lost 5 bases, J lost 2 bases, and 15 bases lay in between. Germline loops: CDR1 SGHAT, CDR2 FQNNGV. The CDR3 region is CASSPIGGKNYGYTF. As DNA, the CDR3 is TGTGCCAGCAGCCCAATTGGGGGGAAAAACTATGGCTACACCTTC.

The chain carries TRBV5-1 and TRBJ2-7, with D possibly matching TRBD1 (5 bases). V was cut by 0 bases and J by 2 bases, with 9 bases left in between. The CDR3 loop spans 14 amino acids. In germline, CDR1 is SGHRS, CDR2 YFSETQ. The CDR3 nucleotides are TGCGCCAGCAGCTTGGAGGACATACCCTACGAGCAGTACTTC. Translation: CASSLEDIPYEQYF.

This clone appeared a single time. The chain carries TRBV5-6 and TRBJ1-1; 8 positions agree with TRBD1. Unmatched junction bases numbered 12, after V lost 5 bases and J lost 0 bases. From germline, CDR1 is SGHDT and CDR2 YYEEEE. The CDR3 runs to 17 residues. The CDR3 coding sequence is TGTGCCAGCAGGTCCAGACAGGGGCGGACCGTGAACACTGAAGCTTTCTTT. It translates to CASRSRQGRTVNTEAFF.

V is TRBV6-1 and J is TRBJ2-7; D not certain. The V end lost 5 bases, the J end lost 0 bases, and 11 bases lay between the germline ends. The germline CDR1 and CDR2 sequences are MNHNS and SASEGT. The CDR3 length is 14 residues. The CDR3 coding sequence is TGTGCCAGCAGTTATCATGAGAGCTCCTACGAGCAGTACTTC. This gives the protein CASSYHESSYEQYF.

J is TRBJ2-3 and V is TRBV18; 7 bases align to TRBD2. The V segment lost 6 bases and the J segment 3 bases; nucleotides outside the gene matches: 12. This CDR3 has 16 residues. Germline assignment: CDR1 KGHSH and CDR2 LQKENI. CDR3 sequence: CASSPRGRWGTDTQYF. For the CDR3, the DNA is TGTGCCAGCTCGCCCCGCGGGAGATGGGGAACAGATACGCAGTATTTT.

V gene TRBV15 combines with J gene TRBJ2-1; unclear D gene. The V end was cut by 0 bases, the J end by 7 bases, with 16 bases between. In germline, CDR1 is LNHNV, CDR2 YYDKDF (reference sequence). The CDR3 is made up of 16 amino acids. Written as DNA, the CDR3 is TGTGCCACCAGCAGAGAGGGTACTACGTACCCAAATGAGCAGTTCTTC. It specifies CATSREGTTYPNEQFF. Using reference TRBV15 and TRBJ2-1 for the parts outside the CDR3, the full variable domain is DAMVIQNPRYQVTQFGKPVTLSCSQTLNHNVMYWYQQKSSQAPKLLFHYYDKDFNNEADTPDNFQSRRPNTSFCFLDIRSPGLGDTAMYLCATSREGTTYPNEQFFGPGTRLTVL.

In this sample, this clone turned up a few times. V and J are TRBV6-1 and TRBJ2-7, with 9 bases identical to TRBD2. There are 15 residues in the CDR3. The junction had 4 bases not matched to a gene; V was cut back by 2 bases and J by 2 bases. CDR1 is MNHNS and CDR2 is SASEGT in the germline V gene. CDR3 nucleotides: TGTGCCAGCAGTGAAAGGGCTAGCGGGGCCTACGAGCAGTACTTC. Its translation: CASSERASGAYEQYF.

The chain uses TRBV5-8 and TRBJ1-5; 9 positions match TRBD1. Germline CDR1 SGHTS, CDR2 YDEGEE. The CDR3 loop spans 16 amino acids. The V segment lost 3 bases and the J segment 7 bases; nucleotides outside the gene matches: 11. Written as DNA, the CDR3 is TGTGCCAGCAGCTCGGAACAGGGGGCGGAGGGGCAGCCCCAGCATTTT. Its protein product is CASSSEQGAEGQPQHF.

The rearrangement links TRBV7-2 to TRBJ1-4; D is unclear. Germline V lookup: CDR1 SGHTA, CDR2 FQGNSA. This CDR3 comprises 13 residues. V gave up 5 bases and J gave up 7 bases, with 11 bases separating them. This CDR3 is CASSRRRAEKLFF. CDR3 coding DNA: TGTGCCAGCAGCCGACGGAGGGCTGAAAAACTGTTTTTT.

The chain recombines TRBV19 with TRBJ1-6; D is ambiguous. CDR1 is LNHDA and CDR2 is SQIVND in the germline V gene (reference sequence). The V gene lost 8 bases and the J gene lost 0 bases, with 14 bases spanning the gap. The CDR3 totals 16 residues. The CDR3 here is CASAAVLGSYNSPLHF. The CDR3 coding sequence is TGTGCCAGTGCGGCAGTTCTCGGCTCCTATAATTCACCCCTCCACTTT.

This chain links TRBV5-1 with TRBJ2-6; weak D call: TRBD2 (5 bases). V lost 1 base, J lost 2 bases, and 13 bases lay in between. Germline lookup yields CDR1 SGHRS and CDR2 YFSETQ. CDR3 length: 17 residues. CDR3 nucleotides: TGCGCCAGCAGCTTGCCCCGGGGATTGCCTGGGGCCAACGTCCTGACTTTC. Protein sequence: CASSLPRGLPGANVLTF.

The chain joins TRBV3-1 (or the pseudogene TRBV3-2) to TRBJ2-2; 10 bases align to TRBD1. CDR1 is LGHDT, CDR2 YNNKEL, per germline (reference sequence). This CDR3 contains 15 residues. V trimming: 1 base; J trimming: 5 bases; junction bases outside the gene matches: 1. CDR3 in amino acids: CASSQGTGGTGELFF. The CDR3 bases are TGTGCCAGCAGCCAAGGGACAGGGGGAACCGGGGAGCTGTTTTTT.

The rearrangement uses TRBV6-5 and TRBJ1-2; weak D call: TRBD1 (6 bases). The CDR3 is made up of 15 amino acids. Germline CDR1 and CDR2: MNHEY and SVGAGI. V was cut by 7 bases and J by 0 bases, with 15 bases left in between. The CDR3 bases are TGTGCCAGCAAGGGACATCCGTTAGCTAACTATGGCTACACCTTC. Translation: CASKGHPLANYGYTF.

V is TRBV18 and J is TRBJ2-7; D might be TRBD2 (5 bases). Trimming removed 4 bases from V and 5 bases from J, with 12 bases in between. This CDR3 spans 13 amino acids. Germline V gene sequence: CDR1 KGHSH, CDR2 LQKENI. The CDR3 DNA reads as TGTGCCAGCTCACAGGACCAGCGGCACGAGCAGTACTTC. It yields the protein CASSQDQRHEQYF. The full variable domain, rest sourced from reference TRBV18 and TRBJ2-7, is NAGVMQNPRHLVRRRGQEARLRCSPMKGHSHVYWYRQLPEEGLKFMVYLQKENIIDESGMPKERFSAEFPKEGPSILRIQQVVRGDSAAYFCASSQDQRHEQYFGPGTRLTVT.